This TCR beta chain is drawn from a study of T cells in Graves' hyperthyroidism and ophthalmopathy. Whole-study results and caveats: Patients with ophthalmopathy were separated from those with stable hyperthyroidism by a 13 V-J model.

Amplification of TCR beta CDR3 regions used RNA as the template. Carried out on the TCR CDR3, a first-round RT-PCR used the HTBI primer set. TCRdb fed the multiplex PCR reads into MiXCR, producing one record per CDR3 protein. The table lists around 390,000 distinct CDR3 sequences, roughly 15% of them singletons, with about 20% in the top ten. This clonotype was observed at least ten times. Its antigen is still unknown. Trimming pared 1 base from V and 6 bases from J, leaving 7 bases between. Germline V lookup: CDR1 SGHAT, CDR2 FQNNGV. CDR3 size: 12 residues. PBMCs were obtained from approximately 10 ml fresh peripheral blood.

Sequencing used blood. The chain joins TRBV11-2 to TRBJ2-7, with D perhaps being TRBD1 or TRBD2 (5 bases each). This TCR was recovered from a woman under 40 with Graves' ophthalmopathy. DNA for the CDR3: TGTGCCAGCAGCTTAGCTGGGGGCGAGCAGTACTTC. It translates to CASSLAGGEQYF.